Listed below are T cell receptor beta chains from one sample, sequenced in a study of cytomegalovirus exposure and HLA in healthy donors. Profiled with immunoSEQ multiplex PCR; TCRdb holds only in-frame clones, not every one. Found here are about 130,000 clones, roughly 72% of them singletons; the top ten hold around 7.2%. The sample taken for sequencing was PBMCs. These receptors all stem from a male donor in good health and CMV-seronegative. Both conserved end residues are part of each CDR3. Some rows have no size entry. The others give once, few or many, or a class for an expanded clone.

size: NA; V: TRBV5-1; CDR3: CASSPQASNTEAFF
size: NA; V: TRBV28; CDR3: CASGTPPGTGSLLETQYF
size: NA; V: TRBV7-8; CDR3: CASSGNRGRNEKLFF
size: few; V: TRBV9; CDR3: CASSAGGGPDTQYF
size: NA; V: TRBV29-1; CDR3: CSASGTAYEQYF
size: NA; V: TRBV7-9; CDR3: CASSSPGQTGQEKLFF
size: NA; V: TRBV28; CDR3: CASSSPTSGGSSYEQYF
size: NA; V: TRBV9; CDR3: CASSVAGSTGELFF
size: few; V: TRBV28; CDR3: CASTQTGTSNTIYF
size: NA; V: TRBV7-3; CDR3: CASSLIPGSYNEQFF
size: NA; V: TRBV28; CDR3: CASKRDRGPSGIKGRETQYF
size: NA; V: TRBV6-6; CDR3: CASSYSGQGNTEAFF
size: NA; V: TRBV28; CDR3: CASSHQHSEPYF